This T cell receptor (beta chain) emerged from a study of OX40 agonist ivuxolimab in advanced cancers. Across the study: While on treatment, patients had intravenous ivuxolimab at 0.01 to 10 mg/kg every 2 weeks. Hepatocellular carcinoma, melanoma, renal cell or head and neck cancer was diagnosed in the dose-escalation patients.

About this clone: Its cognate antigen is unknown.

With V trimmed by 5 bases and J by 6 bases, 4 bases remained unmatched. Germline CDR1 LNHNV, CDR2 YYDKDF (reference sequence). This CDR3 has 13 residues. Generated by immunoSEQ multiplex PCR, the TCRdb table keeps only in-frame clones and is missing some. There are about 55,000 clones in the sample; 85% to 90% occur only once, and approximately 7.2% lies in the top ten. Study-level points and caveats: Low levels of normalized T-cell clonal expansion also appeared in some nonresponders.

The clonotype comes from an adult with an advanced solid tumor such as melanoma, head and neck, liver or kidney cancer. The specimen comprised CD4+ or CD8+ T cells sorted from blood, sampled in a trial of the OX40 agonist ivuxolimab. This sequence joins TRBV15 and TRBJ2-1; 7 nucleotides agree with TRBD1. CDR3 DNA: TGTGCCACCAGCTGGGGACAGTTCAATGAGCAGTTCTTC. It yields the protein CATSWGQFNEQFF.